This T cell receptor (beta chain) is drawn from a study of CD8 T cells in ankylosing spondylitis. The study's findings and limits: One TCR beta motif, made up of roughly 8 highly homologous variants, appeared characteristic of ankylosing spondylitis blood.

CDR1 GTSNPN and CDR2 SVGIG come from the germline V gene (reference sequence). The CDR3 length is 16 residues. V was pared by 0 bases and J by 2 bases, with 15 bases between. With respect to this clonotype: Its antigen is undetermined.

Researchers built TCR beta libraries using quantitative 5'-RACE with molecular barcodes. From the 5' RACE reads, TCRdb called clonotypes with MiXCR, one entry per CDR3 protein. The sample includes about 800,000 distinct CDR3 sequences, 10% to 15% of them seen just once. The genes are TRBV30 and TRBJ2-3; a possible D gene is TRBD2 (5 bases). The sequence came from a male donor with ankylosing spondylitis. Material: blood, either unsorted or a sorted T cell fraction (not recorded which). The DNA of the CDR3 is TGTGCCTGGAGTGTAAAGGGCGACTACTACACAGATACGCAGTATTTT. Protein product: CAWSVKGDYYTDTQYF.